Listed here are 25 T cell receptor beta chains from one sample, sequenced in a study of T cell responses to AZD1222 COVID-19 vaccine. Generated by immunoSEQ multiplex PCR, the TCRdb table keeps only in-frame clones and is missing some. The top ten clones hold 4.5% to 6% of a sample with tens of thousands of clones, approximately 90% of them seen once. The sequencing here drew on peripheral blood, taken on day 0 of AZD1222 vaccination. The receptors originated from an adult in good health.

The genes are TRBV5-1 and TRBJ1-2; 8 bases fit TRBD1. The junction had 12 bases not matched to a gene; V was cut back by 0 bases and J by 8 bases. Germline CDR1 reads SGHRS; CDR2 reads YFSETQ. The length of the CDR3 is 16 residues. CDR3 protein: CASSLAYRTGNDGYTF. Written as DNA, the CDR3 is TGCGCCAGCAGCTTGGCCTACCGGACAGGGAATGACGGCTACACCTTC.

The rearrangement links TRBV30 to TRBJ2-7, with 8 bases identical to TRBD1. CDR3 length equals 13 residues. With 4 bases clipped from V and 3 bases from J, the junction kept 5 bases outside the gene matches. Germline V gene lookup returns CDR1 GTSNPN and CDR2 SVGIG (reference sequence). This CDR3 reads CAWKPRGLYEQYF. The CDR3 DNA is TGTGCCTGGAAACCCAGGGGGCTCTACGAGCAGTACTTC.

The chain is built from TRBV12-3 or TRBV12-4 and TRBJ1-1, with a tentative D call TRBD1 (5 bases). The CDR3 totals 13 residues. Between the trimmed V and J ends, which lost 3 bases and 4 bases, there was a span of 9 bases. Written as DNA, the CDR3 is TGTGCCAGCAGTTTGAGACAGCTCACTGAAGCTTTCTTT. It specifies CASSLRQLTEAFF.

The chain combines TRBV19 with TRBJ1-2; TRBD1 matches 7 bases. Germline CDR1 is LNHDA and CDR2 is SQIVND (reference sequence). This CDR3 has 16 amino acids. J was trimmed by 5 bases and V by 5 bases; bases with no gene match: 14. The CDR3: CASSLQGGPYFYGYTF. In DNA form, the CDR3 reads TGTGCCAGTAGTCTTCAAGGGGGCCCTTACTTTTATGGCTACACCTTC.

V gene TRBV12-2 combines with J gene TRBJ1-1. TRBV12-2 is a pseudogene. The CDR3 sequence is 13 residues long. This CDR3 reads CASQEDRNTEAFF. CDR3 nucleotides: TGTGCAAGTCAGGAGGATCGGAACACTGAAGCTTTCTTT.

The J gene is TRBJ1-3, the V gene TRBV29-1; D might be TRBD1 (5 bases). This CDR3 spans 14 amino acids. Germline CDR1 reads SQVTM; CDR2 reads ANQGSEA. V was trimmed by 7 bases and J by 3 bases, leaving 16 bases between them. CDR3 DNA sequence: TGCAGCGCTGCCCCGGGGGTTGTTGGAAACACCATATATTTT. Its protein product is CSAAPGVVGNTIYF.

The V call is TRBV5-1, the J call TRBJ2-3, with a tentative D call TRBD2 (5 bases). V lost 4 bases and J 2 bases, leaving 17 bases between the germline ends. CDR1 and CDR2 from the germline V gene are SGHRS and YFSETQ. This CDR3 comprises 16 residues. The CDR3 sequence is CASSPGVGSNTDTQYF. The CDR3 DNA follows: TGCGCCAGCAGCCCCGGGGTGGGGTCTAACACAGATACGCAGTATTTT.

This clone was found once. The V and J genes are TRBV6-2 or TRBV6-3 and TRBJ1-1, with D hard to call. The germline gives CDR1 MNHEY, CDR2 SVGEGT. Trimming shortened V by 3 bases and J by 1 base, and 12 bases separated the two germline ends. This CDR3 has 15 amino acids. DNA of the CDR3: TGTGCCAGCAGTTATATTGGGTTAAAGAACACTGAAGCTTTCTTT. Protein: CASSYIGLKNTEAFF.

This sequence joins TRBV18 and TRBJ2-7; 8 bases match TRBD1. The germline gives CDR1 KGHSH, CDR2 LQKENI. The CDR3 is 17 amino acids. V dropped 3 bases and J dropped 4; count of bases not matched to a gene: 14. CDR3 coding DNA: TGTGCCAGCTCACCTATTAGGGAGACAGGGGCCGGATACGAGCAGTACTTC. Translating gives CASSPIRETGAGYEQYF.

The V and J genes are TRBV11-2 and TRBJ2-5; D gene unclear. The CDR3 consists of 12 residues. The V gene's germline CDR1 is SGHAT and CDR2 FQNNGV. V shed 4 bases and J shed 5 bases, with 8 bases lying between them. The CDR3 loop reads CASSYLRETQYF. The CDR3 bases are TGTGCCAGCAGCTATCTCCGGGAGACCCAGTACTTC.

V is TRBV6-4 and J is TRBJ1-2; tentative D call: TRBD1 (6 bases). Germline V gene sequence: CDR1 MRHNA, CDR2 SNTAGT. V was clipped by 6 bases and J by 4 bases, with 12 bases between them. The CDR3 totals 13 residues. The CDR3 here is CASSDDRSYGYTF. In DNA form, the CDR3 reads TGTGCCAGCAGCGACGACAGGTCCTATGGCTACACCTTC.

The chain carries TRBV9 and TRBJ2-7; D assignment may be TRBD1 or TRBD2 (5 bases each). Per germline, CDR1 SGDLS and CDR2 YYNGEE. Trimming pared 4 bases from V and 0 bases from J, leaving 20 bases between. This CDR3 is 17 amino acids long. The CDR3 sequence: CASSSRPAPGPSYEQYF. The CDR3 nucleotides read TGTGCCAGCAGCTCGCGTCCGGCCCCGGGACCCTCCTACGAGCAGTACTTC.

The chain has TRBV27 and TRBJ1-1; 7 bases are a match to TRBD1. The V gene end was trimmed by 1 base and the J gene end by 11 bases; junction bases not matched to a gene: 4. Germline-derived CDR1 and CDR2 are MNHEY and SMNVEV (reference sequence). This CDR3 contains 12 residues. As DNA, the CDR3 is TGTGCCAGCAGTTTATTGGGACAGAAGGCTTTCTTT. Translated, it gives CASSLLGQKAFF.

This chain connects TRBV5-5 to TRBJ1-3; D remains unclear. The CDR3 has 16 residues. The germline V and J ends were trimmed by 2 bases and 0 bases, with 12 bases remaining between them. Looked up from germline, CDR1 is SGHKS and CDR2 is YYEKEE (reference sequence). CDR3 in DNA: TGTGCCAGCAGCTTTAGGTACGGGGACTCTGGAAACACCATATATTTT. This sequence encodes CASSFRYGDSGNTIYF.

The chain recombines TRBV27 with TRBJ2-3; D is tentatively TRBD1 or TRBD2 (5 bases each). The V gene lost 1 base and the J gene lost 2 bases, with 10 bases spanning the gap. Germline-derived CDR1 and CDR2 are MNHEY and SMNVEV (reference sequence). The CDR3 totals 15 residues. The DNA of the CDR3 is TGTGCCAGCAGTTTATACGGGGACCTCACAGATACGCAGTATTTT. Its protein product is CASSLYGDLTDTQYF.

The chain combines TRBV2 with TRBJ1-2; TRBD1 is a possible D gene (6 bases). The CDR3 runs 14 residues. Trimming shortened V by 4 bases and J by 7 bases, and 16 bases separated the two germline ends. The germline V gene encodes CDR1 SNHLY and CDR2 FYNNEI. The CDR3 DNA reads TGTGCCAGCAGTGGGATACAGGGAGCTATTGGCTACACCTTC. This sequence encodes CASSGIQGAIGYTF.

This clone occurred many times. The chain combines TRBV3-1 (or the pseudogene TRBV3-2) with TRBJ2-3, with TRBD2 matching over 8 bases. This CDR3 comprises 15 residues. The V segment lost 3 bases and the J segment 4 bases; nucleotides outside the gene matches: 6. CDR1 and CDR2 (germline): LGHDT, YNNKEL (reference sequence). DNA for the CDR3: TGTGCCAGCAGCCAGAATAGCGGGGAGGCAGATACGCAGTATTTT. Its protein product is CASSQNSGEADTQYF.

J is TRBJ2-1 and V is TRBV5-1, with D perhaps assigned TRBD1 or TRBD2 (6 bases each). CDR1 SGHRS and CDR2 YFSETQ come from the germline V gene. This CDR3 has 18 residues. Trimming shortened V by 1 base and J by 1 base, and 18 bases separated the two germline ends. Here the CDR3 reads CASSLISSGARSYNEQFF. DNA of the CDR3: TGCGCCAGCAGCTTGATATCCTCGGGGGCTAGGTCCTACAATGAGCAGTTCTTC.

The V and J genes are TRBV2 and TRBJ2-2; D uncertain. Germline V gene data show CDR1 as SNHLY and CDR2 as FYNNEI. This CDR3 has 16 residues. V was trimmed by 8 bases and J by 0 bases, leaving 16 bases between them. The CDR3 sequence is CASCQVALSNTGELFF. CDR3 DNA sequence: TGTGCCAGCTGCCAGGTTGCACTCTCGAACACCGGGGAGCTGTTTTTT.

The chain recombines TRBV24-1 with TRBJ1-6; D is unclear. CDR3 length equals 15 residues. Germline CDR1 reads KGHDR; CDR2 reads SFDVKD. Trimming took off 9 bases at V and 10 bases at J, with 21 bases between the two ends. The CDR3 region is CATAHEAFWKSPLHF. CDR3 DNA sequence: TGTGCCACCGCCCACGAAGCGTTTTGGAAATCACCCCTCCACTTT.

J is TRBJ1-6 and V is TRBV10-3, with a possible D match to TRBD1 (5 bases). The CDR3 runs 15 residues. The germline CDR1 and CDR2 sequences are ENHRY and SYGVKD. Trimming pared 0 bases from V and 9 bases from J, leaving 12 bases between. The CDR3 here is CAISESPGTGSPLHF. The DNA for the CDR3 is TGTGCCATCAGTGAGTCCCCGGGGACGGGTTCACCCCTCCACTTT.

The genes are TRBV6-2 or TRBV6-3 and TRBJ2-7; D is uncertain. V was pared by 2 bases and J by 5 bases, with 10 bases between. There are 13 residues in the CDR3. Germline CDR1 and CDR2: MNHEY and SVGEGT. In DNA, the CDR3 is TGTGCCAGCAGTTACAATATAAGAGACGAGCAGTACTTC. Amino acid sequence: CASSYNIRDEQYF.

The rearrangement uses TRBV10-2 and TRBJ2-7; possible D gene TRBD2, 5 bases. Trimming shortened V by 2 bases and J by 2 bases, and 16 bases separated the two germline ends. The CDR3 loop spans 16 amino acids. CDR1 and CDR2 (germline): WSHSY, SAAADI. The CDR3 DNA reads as TGCGCCAGCAGTGAGGAGAGGTCGACGGGGACCTACGAGCAGTACTTC. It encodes CASSEERSTGTYEQYF.

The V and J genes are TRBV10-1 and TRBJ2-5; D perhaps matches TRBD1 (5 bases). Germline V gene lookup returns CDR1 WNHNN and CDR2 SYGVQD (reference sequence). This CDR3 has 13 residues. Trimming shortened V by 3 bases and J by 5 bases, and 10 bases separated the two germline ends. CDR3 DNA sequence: TGCGCCAGCAGTGATGGGGCACGGGAGACCCAGTACTTC. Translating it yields CASSDGARETQYF.

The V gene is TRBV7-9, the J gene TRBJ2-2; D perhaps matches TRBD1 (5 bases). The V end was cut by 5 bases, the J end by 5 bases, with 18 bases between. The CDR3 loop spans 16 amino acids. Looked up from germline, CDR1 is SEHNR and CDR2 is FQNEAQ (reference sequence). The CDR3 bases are TGTGCCAGCAGCACAAGGGGCACAGGAACGACCGGGGAGCTGTTTTTT. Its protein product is CASSTRGTGTTGELFF.